Following are 5 T cell receptor beta chains from one sample sequenced in a study of shared clonotypes between healthy human individuals. Here immunoSEQ multiplex PCR was the method, and the copy in TCRdb shows in-frame clones only, minus some. The sample lists approximately 120,000 clones; approximately 70% were seen once. Sequenced: memory CD8+ T cells sorted from blood. The subset: CD45RO+ cells pooled with CCR7-negative TemRA cells. Receptors originate from a woman aged 25 to 39 in good health.

CDR3 region: CASSASREAGQETQYF. The CDR3 DNA is TGTGCCAGCAGTGCCTCCCGCGAGGCAGGCCAAGAGACCCAGTACTTC. The V gene is TRBV25-1, the J gene TRBJ2-5; D unresolved. Germline CDR1 reads MGHDK; CDR2 reads SYGVNS. V lost 4 bases, J lost 1 base, and 16 bases lay in between. This CDR3 is built from 16 residues.

This sequence joins TRBV29-1 and TRBJ2-3, with 7 bases that match TRBD2. From germline, CDR1 is SQVTM and CDR2 ANQGSEA. CDR3 length: 14 amino acids. Unmatched junction bases numbered 7, after V lost 5 bases and J lost 2 bases. The CDR3 protein is CSVLADPITDTQYF. The CDR3 DNA is TGCAGCGTTCTAGCGGACCCGATCACAGATACGCAGTATTTT.

The chain recombines TRBV6-1 with TRBJ2-3; D unclear. Per the germline V gene, CDR1 is MNHNS and CDR2 is SASEGT. V lost 0 bases to trimming and J lost 2 bases, with 18 bases between them. The CDR3 runs 18 residues. The CDR3 DNA sequence: TGTGCCAGCAGTGAAGCGTATAGAGCGATCCCCCTCACAGATACGCAGTATTTT. Translated, it gives CASSEAYRAIPLTDTQYF.

This clone was observed a handful of times. The chain uses TRBV27 and TRBJ2-2; D possibly corresponds to TRBD2 (5 bases). The germline V gene encodes CDR1 MNHEY and CDR2 SMNVEV (reference sequence). The ends were cut back, 3 bases at V and 3 bases at J, with 11 bases in the middle. The CDR3 is 15 amino acids. The CDR3 sequence is CASSLLTSYTGELFF. The CDR3, as DNA: TGTGCCAGCAGTTTGCTTACTAGTTACACCGGGGAGCTGTTTTTT.

This clone was seen only once. V and J are TRBV15 and TRBJ1-1; D gene ambiguous. Germline CDR1 reads LNHNV; CDR2 reads YYDKDF (reference sequence). The CDR3 has 16 residues. The V and J ends lost 6 bases and 2 bases respectively, with 19 bases between them. The CDR3 loop is CATRSRVTPRNTEAFF. CDR3 nucleotide sequence: TGTGCCACCAGGTCACGCGTAACACCTAGAAACACTGAAGCTTTCTTT. Full variable domain (rest looked up from reference TRBV15 and TRBJ1-1): DAMVIQNPRYQVTQFGKPVTLSCSQTLNHNVMYWYQQKSSQAPKLLFHYYDKDFNNEADTPDNFQSRRPNTSFCFLDIRSPGLGDTAMYLCATRSRVTPRNTEAFFGQGTRLTVV.